The entry below gives a single TCR beta chain sequence along with its context. This specimen belongs to a study of control samples from healthy donors and cancer patients. Germline CDR1 is SGDLS and CDR2 is YYNGEE. This CDR3 is built from 18 residues. The V end was cut by 4 bases, the J end by 2 bases, with 24 bases between. TCRdb's copy holds only in-frame clones and misses some; the assay was immunoSEQ multiplex PCR. The listing contains around 190,000 clones. This receptor was identified in a woman in her twenties or thirties in good health. Sequences were obtained from blood. This sequence joins TRBV9 and TRBJ1-2; possibly TRBD1 for D (6 bases). The CDR3, as DNA: TGTGCCAGCAGCCCACGGACTGGGGGCGCCTTCGGGAACTATGGCTACACCTTC. As protein: CASSPRTGGAFGNYGYTF.